The T cell receptor (beta chain) under discussion was sequenced for a study of T-cell reconstitution after alpha-beta-depleted transplantation in children. Library preparation (for TCRbeta) was performed with unique molecular identifiers. MiXCR was run by TCRdb on the PCR reads, yielding one entry per CDR3 protein. The data hold under 350,000 distinct CDR3 sequences, with 9.9% observed a single time. The CDR3 extends over 14 amino acids. The V gene's germline CDR1 is MDHEN and CDR2 SYDVKM. The junction had 1 base not matched to a gene; V was cut back by 3 bases and J by 3 bases. This clonotype was counted a few times. A single base separates this from a much larger clone, so it may be a read error.

This sequence originates from a human donor who donated a stem cell graft to a child with SCID. The J gene is TRBJ1-5, the V gene TRBV28; 8 nucleotides align to TRBD1. Sequenced here: PBMCs from the stem cell graft donor, sampled from the stem cell graft. CDR3 DNA sequence: TGTGCCAGCAGTTTGACAGGGGCCAATCAGCCCCAGCATTTT. This gives the protein CASSLTGANQPQHF. The whole variable domain, filled in from reference TRBV28 and TRBJ1-5, reads DVKVTQSSRYLVKRTGEKVFLECVQDMDHENMFWYRQDPGLGLRLIYFSYDVKMKEKGDIPEGYSVSREKKERFSLILESASTNQTSMYLCASSLTGANQPQHFGDGTRLSIL.